This TCR beta chain was recovered during a study of T-cell reconstitution after alpha-beta-depleted transplantation in children. The CDR3 has 14 amino acids. V gave up 5 bases and J gave up 2 bases; unmatched junction bases: 3. Researchers prepared the TCRbeta library using unique molecular identifiers, the study reports. TCRdb re-called the PCR reads with MiXCR, one entry per CDR3 protein. The table records roughly 200,000 distinct CDR3 sequences, approximately 8.4% of them present only once. This clonotype came up many times. The chain joins TRBV12-3 or TRBV12-4 to TRBJ2-5, with 9 positions matching TRBD1. The clonotype originates from a male patient aged 2-9 years who had a stem cell transplant for acute myeloid leukemia, so the T cells may come from the graft donor. Sequencing used PBMCs, mostly from graft donor cells, obtained 360 days after TCRalphabeta/CD19-depleted stem cell transplant. The CDR3 DNA sequence: TGTGCCAGCAGTAGGGGACAGGGACAAGAGACCCAGTACTTC. Its translation is CASSRGQGQETQYF.